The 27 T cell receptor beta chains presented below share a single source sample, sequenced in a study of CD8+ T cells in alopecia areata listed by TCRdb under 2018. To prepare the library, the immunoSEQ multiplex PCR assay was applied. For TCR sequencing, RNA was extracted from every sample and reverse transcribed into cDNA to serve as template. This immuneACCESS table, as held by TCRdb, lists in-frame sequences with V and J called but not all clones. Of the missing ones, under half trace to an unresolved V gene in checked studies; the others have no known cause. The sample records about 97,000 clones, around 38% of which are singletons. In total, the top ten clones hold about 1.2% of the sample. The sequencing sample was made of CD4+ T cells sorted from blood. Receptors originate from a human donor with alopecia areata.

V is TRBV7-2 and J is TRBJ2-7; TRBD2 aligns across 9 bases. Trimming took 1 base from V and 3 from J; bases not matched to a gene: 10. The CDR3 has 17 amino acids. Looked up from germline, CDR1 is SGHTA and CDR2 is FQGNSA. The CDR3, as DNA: TGTGCCAGCAGCTTAGTAGCGGGGGCAAACAGGGACTACGAGCAGTACTTC. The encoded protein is CASSLVAGANRDYEQYF.

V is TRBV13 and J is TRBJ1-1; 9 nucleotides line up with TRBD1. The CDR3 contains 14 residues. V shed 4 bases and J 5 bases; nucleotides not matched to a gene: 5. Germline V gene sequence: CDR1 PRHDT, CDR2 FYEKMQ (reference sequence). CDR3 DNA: TGTGCCAGCAGCTCGGACAGGGGTGAAACTGAAGCTTTCTTT. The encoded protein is CASSSDRGETEAFF.

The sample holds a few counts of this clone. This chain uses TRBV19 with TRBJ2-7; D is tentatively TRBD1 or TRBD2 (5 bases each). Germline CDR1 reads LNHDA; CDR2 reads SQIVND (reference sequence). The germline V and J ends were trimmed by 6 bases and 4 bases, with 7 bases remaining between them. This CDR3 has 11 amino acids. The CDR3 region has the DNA TGTGCCAGTAGGAGGGGTTACGAGCAGTACTTC. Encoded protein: CASRRGYEQYF.

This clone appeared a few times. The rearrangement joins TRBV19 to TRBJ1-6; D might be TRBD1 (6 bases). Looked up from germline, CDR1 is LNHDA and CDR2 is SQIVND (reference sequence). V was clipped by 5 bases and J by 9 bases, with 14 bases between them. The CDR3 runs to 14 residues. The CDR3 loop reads CASSLRTAGSPLHF. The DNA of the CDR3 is TGTGCCAGTAGTTTGCGGACAGCAGGTTCACCCCTCCACTTT.

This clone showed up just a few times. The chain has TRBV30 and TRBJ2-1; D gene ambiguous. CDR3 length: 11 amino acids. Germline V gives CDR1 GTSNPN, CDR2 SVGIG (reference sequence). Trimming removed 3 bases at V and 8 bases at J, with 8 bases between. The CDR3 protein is CAWRPLDEQFF. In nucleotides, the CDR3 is TGTGCCTGGAGGCCCCTCGATGAGCAGTTCTTC.

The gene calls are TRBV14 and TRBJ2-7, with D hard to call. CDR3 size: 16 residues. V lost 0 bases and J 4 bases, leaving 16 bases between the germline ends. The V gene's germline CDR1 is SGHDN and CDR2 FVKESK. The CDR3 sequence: CASSQDRKFGQYEQYF. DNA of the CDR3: TGTGCCAGCAGCCAAGATCGAAAATTTGGGCAATACGAGCAGTACTTC. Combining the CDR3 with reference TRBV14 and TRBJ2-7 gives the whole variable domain EAGVTQFPSHSVIEKGQTVTLRCDPISGHDNLYWYRRVMGKEIKFLLHFVKESKQDESGMPNNRFLAERTGGTYSTLKVQPAELEDSGVYFCASSQDRKFGQYEQYFGPGTRLTVT.

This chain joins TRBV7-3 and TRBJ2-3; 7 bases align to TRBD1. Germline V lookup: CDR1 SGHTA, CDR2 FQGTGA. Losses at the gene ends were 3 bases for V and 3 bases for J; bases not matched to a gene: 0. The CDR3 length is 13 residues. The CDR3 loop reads CASSLTGTDTQYF. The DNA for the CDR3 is TGTGCCAGCAGCTTGACAGGGACAGATACGCAGTATTTT. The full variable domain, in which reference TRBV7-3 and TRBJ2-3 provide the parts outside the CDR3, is GAGVSQTPSNKVTEKGKYVELRCDPISGHTALYWYRQSLGQGPEFLIYFQGTGAADDSGLPNDRFFAVRPEGSVSTLKIQRTERGDSAVYLCASSLTGTDTQYFGPGTRLTVL.

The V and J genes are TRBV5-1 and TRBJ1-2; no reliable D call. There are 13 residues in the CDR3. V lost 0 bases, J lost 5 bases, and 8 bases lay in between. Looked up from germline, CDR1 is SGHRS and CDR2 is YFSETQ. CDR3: CASSLEGSYGYTF. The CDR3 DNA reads TGCGCCAGCAGCTTGGAGGGTTCTTATGGCTACACCTTC.

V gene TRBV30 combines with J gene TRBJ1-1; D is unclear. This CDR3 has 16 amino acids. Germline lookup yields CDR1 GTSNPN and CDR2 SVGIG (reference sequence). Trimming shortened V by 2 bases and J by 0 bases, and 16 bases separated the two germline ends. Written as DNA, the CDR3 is TGTGCCTGGAGTCGCACAGCCCCACTTTTGAACACTGAAGCTTTCTTT. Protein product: CAWSRTAPLLNTEAFF. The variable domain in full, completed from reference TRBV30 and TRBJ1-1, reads SQTIHQWPATLVQPVGSPLSLECTVEGTSNPNLYWYRQAAGRGLQLLFYSVGIGQISSEVPQNLSASRPQDRQFILSSKKLLLSDSGFYLCAWSRTAPLLNTEAFFGQGTRLTVV.

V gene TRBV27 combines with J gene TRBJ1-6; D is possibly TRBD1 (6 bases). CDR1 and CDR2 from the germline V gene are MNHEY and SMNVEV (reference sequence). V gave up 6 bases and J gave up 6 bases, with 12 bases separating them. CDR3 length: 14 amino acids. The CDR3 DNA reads TGTGCCAGCAGAAAACAGGGTGGTAATTCACCCCTCCACTTT. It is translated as CASRKQGGNSPLHF.

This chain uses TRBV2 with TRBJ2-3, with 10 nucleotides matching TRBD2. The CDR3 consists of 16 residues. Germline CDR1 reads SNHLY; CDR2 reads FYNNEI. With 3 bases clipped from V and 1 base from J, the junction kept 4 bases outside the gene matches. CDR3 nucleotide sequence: TGTGCCAGCAGTGATCGGCTAGCGGGAGGCACAGATACGCAGTATTTT. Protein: CASSDRLAGGTDTQYF.

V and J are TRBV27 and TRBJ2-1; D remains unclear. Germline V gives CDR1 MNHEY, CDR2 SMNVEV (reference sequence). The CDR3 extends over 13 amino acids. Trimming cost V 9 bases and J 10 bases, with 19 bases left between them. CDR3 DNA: TGTGCCAGTCACCCTGCCCCGGCCGGAGAGCAGTTCTTC. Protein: CASHPAPAGEQFF.

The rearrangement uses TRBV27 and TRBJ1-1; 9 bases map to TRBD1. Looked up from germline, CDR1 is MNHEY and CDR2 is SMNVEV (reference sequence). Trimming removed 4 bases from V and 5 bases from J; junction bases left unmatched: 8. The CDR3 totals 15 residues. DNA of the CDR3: TGTGCCAGCAGTTCCCAGGACAGGGGATGGACTGAAGCTTTCTTT. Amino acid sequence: CASSSQDRGWTEAFF.

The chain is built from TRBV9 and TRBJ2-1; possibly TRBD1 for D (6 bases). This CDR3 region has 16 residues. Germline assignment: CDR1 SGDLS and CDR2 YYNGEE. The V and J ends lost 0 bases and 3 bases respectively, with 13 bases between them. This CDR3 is CASSVGIRGSYNEQFF. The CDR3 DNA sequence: TGTGCCAGCAGCGTAGGTATCAGGGGAAGCTACAATGAGCAGTTCTTC.

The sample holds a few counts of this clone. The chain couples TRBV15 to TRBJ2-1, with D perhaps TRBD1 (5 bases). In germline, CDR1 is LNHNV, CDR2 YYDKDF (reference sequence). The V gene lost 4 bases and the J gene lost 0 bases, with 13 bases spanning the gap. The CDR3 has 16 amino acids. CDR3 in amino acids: CATSTWTQSSYNEQFF. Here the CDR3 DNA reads TGTGCCACCAGCACCTGGACACAGAGCTCCTACAATGAGCAGTTCTTC.

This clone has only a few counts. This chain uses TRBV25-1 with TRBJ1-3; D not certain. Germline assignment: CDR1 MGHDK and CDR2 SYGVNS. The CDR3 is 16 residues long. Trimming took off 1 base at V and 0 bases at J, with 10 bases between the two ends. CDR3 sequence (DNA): TGTGCCAGCAGTGAATGGCGAGGAACCTCTGGAAACACCATATATTTT. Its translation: CASSEWRGTSGNTIYF.

The CDR3 loop is CASRRTGGWDYGYTF. CDR3 sequence (DNA): TGTGCCAGCAGGCGGACAGGGGGCTGGGACTATGGCTACACCTTC. This sequence joins TRBV27 and TRBJ1-2, with 11 positions matching TRBD1. Germline loops: CDR1 MNHEY, CDR2 SMNVEV (reference sequence). The trim removed 6 bases at V and 3 bases at J, leaving 6 bases unmatched. The CDR3 totals 15 residues.

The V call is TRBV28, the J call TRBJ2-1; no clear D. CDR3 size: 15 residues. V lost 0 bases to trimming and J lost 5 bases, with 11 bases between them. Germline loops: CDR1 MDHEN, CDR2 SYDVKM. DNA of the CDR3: TGTGCCAGCAGTTTATGGGCAGACGCTAACAATGAGCAGTTCTTC. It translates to CASSLWADANNEQFF.

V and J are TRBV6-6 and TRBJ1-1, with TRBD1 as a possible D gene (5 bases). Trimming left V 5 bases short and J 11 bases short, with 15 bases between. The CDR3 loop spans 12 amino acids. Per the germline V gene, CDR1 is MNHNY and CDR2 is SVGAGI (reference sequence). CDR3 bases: TGTGCCAGCAGTGGCTCCGGGACGTTGGCTTTCTTT. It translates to CASSGSGTLAFF.

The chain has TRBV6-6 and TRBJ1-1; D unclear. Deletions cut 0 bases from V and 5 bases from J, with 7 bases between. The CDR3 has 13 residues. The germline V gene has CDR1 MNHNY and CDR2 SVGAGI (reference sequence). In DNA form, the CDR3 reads TGTGCCAGCAGTTACTCTCGGAAGACTGAAGCTTTCTTT. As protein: CASSYSRKTEAFF.

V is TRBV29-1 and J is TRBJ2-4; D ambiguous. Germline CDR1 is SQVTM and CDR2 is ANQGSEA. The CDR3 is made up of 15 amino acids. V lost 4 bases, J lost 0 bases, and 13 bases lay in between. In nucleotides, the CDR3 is TGCAGCGTTGGTTCGGATACTCTAGCCAAAAACATTCAGTACTTC. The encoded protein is CSVGSDTLAKNIQYF.

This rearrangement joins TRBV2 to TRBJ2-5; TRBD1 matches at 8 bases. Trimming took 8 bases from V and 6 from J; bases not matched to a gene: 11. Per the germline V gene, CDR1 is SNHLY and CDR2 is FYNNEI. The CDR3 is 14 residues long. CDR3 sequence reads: CASVTGVGSKTQYF. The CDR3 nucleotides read TGTGCCAGCGTGACAGGGGTGGGTTCGAAGACCCAGTACTTC.

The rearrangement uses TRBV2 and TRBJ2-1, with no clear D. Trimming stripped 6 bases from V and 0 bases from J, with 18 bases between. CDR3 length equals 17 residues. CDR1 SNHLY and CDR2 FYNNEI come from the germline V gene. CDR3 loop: CASRNPTASSSYNEQFF. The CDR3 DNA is TGTGCCAGCAGGAACCCTACAGCCTCGAGCTCCTACAATGAGCAGTTCTTC.

CDR3 amino acids: CASSLAGTGWQPQHF. CDR3 coding DNA: TGTGCCAGCAGCTTAGCGGGGACGGGTTGGCAGCCCCAGCATTTT. The V and J genes are TRBV7-9 and TRBJ1-5, with a possible D match to TRBD1 (5 bases). Germline lookup yields CDR1 SEHNR and CDR2 FQNEAQ (reference sequence). The CDR3 contains 15 residues. V lost 0 bases and J lost 7, with 13 bases in between.

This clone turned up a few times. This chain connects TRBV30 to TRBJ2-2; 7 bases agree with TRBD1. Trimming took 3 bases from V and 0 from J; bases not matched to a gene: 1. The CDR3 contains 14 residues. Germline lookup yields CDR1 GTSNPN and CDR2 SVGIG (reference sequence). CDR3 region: CAWRTGTNTGELFF. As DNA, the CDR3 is TGTGCCTGGAGGACAGGGACGAACACCGGGGAGCTGTTTTTT.

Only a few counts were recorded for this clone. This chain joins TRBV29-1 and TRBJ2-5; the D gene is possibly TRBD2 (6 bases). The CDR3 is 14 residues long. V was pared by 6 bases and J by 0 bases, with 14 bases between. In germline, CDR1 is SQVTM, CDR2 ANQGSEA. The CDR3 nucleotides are TGCAGCGTGGACCGGGACTTGTACCAAGAGACCCAGTACTTC. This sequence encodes CSVDRDLYQETQYF.

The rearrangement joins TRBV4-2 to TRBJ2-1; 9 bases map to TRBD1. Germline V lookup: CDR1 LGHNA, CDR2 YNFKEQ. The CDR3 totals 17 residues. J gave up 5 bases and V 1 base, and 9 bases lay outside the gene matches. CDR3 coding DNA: TGTGCCAGCAGCCAAGTTCCGACAGGGGGTAGCGACAATGAGCAGTTCTTC. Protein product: CASSQVPTGGSDNEQFF.